A selection of T cell receptor beta chains follows, all from one sample in a study of T cell responses to AZD1222 COVID-19 vaccine. This table comes from immunoSEQ multiplex PCR, and its TCRdb copy is limited to in-frame clones, with some not included. This repertoire shows around 150,000 clones, 80% to 95% found once; its top ten account for roughly 3.1%. The sequenced sample was peripheral blood, obtained 28 days after the second AZD1222 dose. These receptors all come from an adult who received the AZD1222 COVID-19 vaccine. CDR3s include the opening cysteine and the closing phenylalanine or tryptophan. The D gene is left open where the match is weak. A row's size may be missing; if present it is once, few, many or a size class.

J gene | V gene | D gene | clone size | CDR3 DNA | CDR3 protein
TRBJ1-2 | TRBV18 | TRBD1 | . | TGTGCCAGCTCACCCGGGACAGCCTATGGCTACACCTTC | CASSPGTAYGYTF
TRBJ2-1 | TRBV7-2 | . | . | TGTGCCAGCAGCTTATTTCAAGCGGAGTACAATGAGCAGTTCTTC | CASSLFQAEYNEQFF
TRBJ2-7 | TRBV7-2 | . | . | TGTGCCAGCAGCTTAGGGGCGGCCGTGGGGGAGCAGTACTTC | CASSLGAAVGEQYF
TRBJ1-1 | TRBV19 | . | . | TGTGCCAGTAGTATAACGGGATTGAACACTGAAGCTTTCTTT | CASSITGLNTEAFF
TRBJ1-5 | TRBV7-8 | TRBD1 | . | TGTGCCAGCAGCTTAGCGGACAGGGGAAGCAATCAGCCCCAGCATTTT | CASSLADRGSNQPQHF
TRBJ1-2 | TRBV5-1 | TRBD1 | . | TGCGCCAGCAGCTTAGTTCCGGGACAGAACTATGGCTACACCTTC | CASSLVPGQNYGYTF
TRBJ1-5 | TRBV2 | . | once | TGTGCCAGCAGTCCTCAGGGAGGTCAGCCCCAGCATTTT | CASSPQGGQPQHF
TRBJ1-2 | TRBV20-1 | TRBD1 | . | TGCAGTGCTAGTAGTTGGACAGGGGCCAACTATGGCTACACCTTC | CSASSWTGANYGYTF
TRBJ2-7 | TRBV7-6 | TRBD2 | . | TGTGCCAGCAGCCCTAGCGGGAGGGCCTACGAGCAGTACTTC | CASSPSGRAYEQYF
TRBJ2-3 | TRBV18 | . | . | TGTGCCAGCTCACCAAGTGCGGACTCCCGTGAAGATACGCAGTATTTT | CASSPSADSREDTQYF
TRBJ1-5 | TRBV30 | TRBD1 | . | TGTGCCTGGAGAACCGGGACAGACACTTATAGCAATCAGCCCCAGCATTTT | CAWRTGTDTYSNQPQHF
TRBJ2-5 | TRBV30 | TRBD2 | . | TGTGCCTGGAGTCCGACTAGCGCTCAAGAGACCCAGTACTTC | CAWSPTSAQETQYF
TRBJ1-6 | TRBV3-1/TRBV3-2 | . | . | TGTGCCAGCAGCCAAGCTGGCGTCATCCTCCACTTT | CASSQAGVILHF
TRBJ2-3 | TRBV12-2 | . | . | TGTGCAAGTCGCTCCGACCGGGACAGAGGAAGCGGGAGAATGGGGGGAGATACGCAGTATTTT | CASRSDRDRGSGRMGGDTQYF
TRBJ2-7 | TRBV4-1 | TRBD1 | . | TGCGCCAGCAGCCAAAGGGACAGGGGACCCTACGAGCAGTACTTC | CASSQRDRGPYEQYF
TRBJ1-6 | TRBV10-3 | TRBD1 | . | TGTGCCATCAGTGAGGGGACAGGGTCCTATAATTCACCCCTCCACTTT | CAISEGTGSYNSPLHF
TRBJ2-6 | TRBV13 | . | . | TGTGCCAGCAGCTTAGATTCGTTCGGGGCTGGGGCCAACGTCCTGACTTTC | CASSLDSFGAGANVLTF
TRBJ1-2 | TRBV2 | . | . | TGTGCCAGCAGGAAACGGACAGCCGGGGACTATGGCTACACCTTC | CASRKRTAGDYGYTF
TRBJ2-2 | TRBV29-1 | TRBD2 | . | TGCAGCGTTGTGGCGCGGGAGGGCCAGTATCACACCGGGGAGCTGTTTTTT | CSVVAREGQYHTGELFF
TRBJ2-5 | TRBV5-6 | TRBD2 | . | TGTGCCAGCAGCTTGTCTAGCGGGAGGGTAGAGACCCAGTACTTC | CASSLSSGRVETQYF